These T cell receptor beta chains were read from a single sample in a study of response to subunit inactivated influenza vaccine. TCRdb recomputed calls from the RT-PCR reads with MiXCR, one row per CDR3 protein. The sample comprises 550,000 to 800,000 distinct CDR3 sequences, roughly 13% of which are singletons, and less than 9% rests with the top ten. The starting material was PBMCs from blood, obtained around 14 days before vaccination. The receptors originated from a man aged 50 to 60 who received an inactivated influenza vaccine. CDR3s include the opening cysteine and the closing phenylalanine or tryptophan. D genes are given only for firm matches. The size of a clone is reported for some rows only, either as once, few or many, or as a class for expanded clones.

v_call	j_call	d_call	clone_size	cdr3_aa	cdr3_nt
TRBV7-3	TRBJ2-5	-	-	CASSLTQGEAQYF	TGTGCCAGCAGCTTAACCCAAGGGGAGGCCCAGTACTTC
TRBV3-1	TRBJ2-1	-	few	CASSPDPPRSYNEQFF	TGTGCCAGCAGCCCGGACCCCCCTCGCTCCTACAATGAGCAGTTCTTC
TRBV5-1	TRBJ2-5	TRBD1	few	CASSSGQGMETQYF	TGCGCCAGCAGCTCGGGACAGGGTATGGAGACCCAGTACTTC
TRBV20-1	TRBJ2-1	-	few	CSARDLDPGNEQFF	TGCAGTGCTAGAGATCTGGACCCTGGGAATGAGCAGTTCTTC
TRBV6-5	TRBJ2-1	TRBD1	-	CASSYSKYSGTGGLNEQFF	TGTGCCAGCAGTTACTCAAAGTACTCCGGGACAGGGGGCCTGAATGAGCAGTTCTTC
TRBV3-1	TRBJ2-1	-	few	CASSQKMIGRAGNEQFF	TGTGCCAGCAGCCAAAAGATGATTGGCAGGGCAGGCAATGAGCAGTTCTTC
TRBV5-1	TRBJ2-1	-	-	CASSLNSFYNEQFF	TGCGCCAGCAGCTTGAACAGTTTCTACAATGAGCAGTTCTTC
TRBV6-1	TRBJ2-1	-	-	CASSGLTTSSYNEQFF	TGTGCCAGCAGTGGCCTGACTACTAGCTCCTACAATGAGCAGTTCTTC
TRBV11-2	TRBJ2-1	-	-	CASSFATLEQFF	TGTGCCAGCAGCTTTGCGACCCTAGAGCAGTTCTTC
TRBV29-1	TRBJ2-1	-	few	CSAGILDEQFF	TGCAGCGCGGGGATATTGGATGAGCAGTTCTTC